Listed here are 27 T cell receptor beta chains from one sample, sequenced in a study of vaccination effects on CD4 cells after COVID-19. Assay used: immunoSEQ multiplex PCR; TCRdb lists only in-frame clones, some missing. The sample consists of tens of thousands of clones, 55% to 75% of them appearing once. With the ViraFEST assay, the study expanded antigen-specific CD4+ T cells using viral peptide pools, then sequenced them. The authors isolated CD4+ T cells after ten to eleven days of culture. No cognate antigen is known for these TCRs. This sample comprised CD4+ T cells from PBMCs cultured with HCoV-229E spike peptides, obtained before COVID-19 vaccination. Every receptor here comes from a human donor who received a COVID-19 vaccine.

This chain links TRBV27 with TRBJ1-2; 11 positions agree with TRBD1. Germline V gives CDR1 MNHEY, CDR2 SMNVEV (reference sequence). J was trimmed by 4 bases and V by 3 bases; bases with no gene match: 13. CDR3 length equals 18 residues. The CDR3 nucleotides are TGTGCCAGCAGTTTCCGCGGACAGGGGGCTAGACTTACCTATGGCTACACCTTC. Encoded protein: CASSFRGQGARLTYGYTF.

The CDR3 DNA reads as TGCGCCAGCAGCTTGGGGTCAGGGTACCAAGAGACCCAGTACTTC. This translates into CASSLGSGYQETQYF. The rearrangement uses TRBV5-1 and TRBJ2-5, with a possible D match to TRBD1 (5 bases). The CDR3 covers 15 residues. Trimming removed 0 bases at V and 0 bases at J, with 9 bases between. CDR1 and CDR2 (germline): SGHRS, YFSETQ. The variable domain in full, completed from reference TRBV5-1 and TRBJ2-5, reads KAGVTQTPRYLIKTRGQQVTLSCSPISGHRSVSWYQQTPGQGLQFLFEYFSETQRNKGNFPGRFSGRQFSNSRSEMNVSTLELGDSALYLCASSLGSGYQETQYFGPGTRLLVL.

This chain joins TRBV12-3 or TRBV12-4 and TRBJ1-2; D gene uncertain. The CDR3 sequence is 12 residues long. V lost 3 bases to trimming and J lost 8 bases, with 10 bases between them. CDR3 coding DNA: TGTGCCAGCAGTTTCTCTCGGTCCGGCTACACCTTC. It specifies CASSFSRSGYTF.

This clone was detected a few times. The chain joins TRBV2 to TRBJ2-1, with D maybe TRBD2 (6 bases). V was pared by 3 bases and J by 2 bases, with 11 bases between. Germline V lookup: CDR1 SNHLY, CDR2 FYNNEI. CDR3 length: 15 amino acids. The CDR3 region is CASSDFSGTYNEQFF. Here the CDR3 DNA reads TGTGCCAGCAGTGACTTTAGCGGTACCTACAATGAGCAGTTCTTC.

CDR3 bases: TGTGCCAGTAAGGGACAGCCAAGCGATCAGCCCCAGCATTTT. As protein: CASKGQPSDQPQHF. The chain recombines TRBV19 with TRBJ1-5, with 7 bases fitting TRBD1. Trimming took 7 bases from V and 5 from J; bases not matched to a gene: 8. This CDR3 region has 14 residues. CDR1 is LNHDA, CDR2 SQIVND, per germline (reference sequence).

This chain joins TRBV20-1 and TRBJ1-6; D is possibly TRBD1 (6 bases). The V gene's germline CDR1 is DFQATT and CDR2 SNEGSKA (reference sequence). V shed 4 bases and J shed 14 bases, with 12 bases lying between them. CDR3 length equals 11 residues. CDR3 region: CSATGDLALHF. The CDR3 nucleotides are TGCAGTGCTACAGGGGATTTGGCCCTCCACTTT.

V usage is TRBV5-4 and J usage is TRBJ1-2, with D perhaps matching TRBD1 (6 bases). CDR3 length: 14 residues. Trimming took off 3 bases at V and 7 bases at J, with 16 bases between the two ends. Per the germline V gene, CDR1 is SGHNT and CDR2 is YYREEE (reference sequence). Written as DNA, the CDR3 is TGTGCCAGCAGCTCAGACAGGCTCCGGGGTGGCTACACCTTC. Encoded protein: CASSSDRLRGGYTF. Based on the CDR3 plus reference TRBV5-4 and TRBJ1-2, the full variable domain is ETGVTQSPTHLIKTRGQQVTLRCSSQSGHNTVSWYQQALGQGPQFIFQYYREEENGRGNFPPRFSGLQFPNYSSELNVNALELDDSALYLCASSSDRLRGGYTFGSGTRLTVV.

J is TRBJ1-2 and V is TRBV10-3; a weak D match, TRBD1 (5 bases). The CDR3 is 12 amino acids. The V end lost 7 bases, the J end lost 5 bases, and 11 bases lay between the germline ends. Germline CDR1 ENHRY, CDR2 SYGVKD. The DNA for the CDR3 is TGTGCCATCAAGGGGTCGATTTATGGCTACACCTTC. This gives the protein CAIKGSIYGYTF.

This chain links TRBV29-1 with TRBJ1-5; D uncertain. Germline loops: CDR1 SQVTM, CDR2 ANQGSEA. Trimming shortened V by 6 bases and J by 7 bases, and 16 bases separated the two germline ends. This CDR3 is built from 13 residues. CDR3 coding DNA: TGCAGCGTGGGTACCATGAGTGGACAGCCCCAGCATTTT. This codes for CSVGTMSGQPQHF.

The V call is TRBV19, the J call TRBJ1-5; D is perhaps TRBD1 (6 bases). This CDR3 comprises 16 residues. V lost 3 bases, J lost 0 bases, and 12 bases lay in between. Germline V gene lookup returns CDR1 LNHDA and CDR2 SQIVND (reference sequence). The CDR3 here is CASSISQGYSNQPQHF. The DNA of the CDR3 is TGTGCCAGTAGTATTTCACAGGGATATAGCAATCAGCCCCAGCATTTT.

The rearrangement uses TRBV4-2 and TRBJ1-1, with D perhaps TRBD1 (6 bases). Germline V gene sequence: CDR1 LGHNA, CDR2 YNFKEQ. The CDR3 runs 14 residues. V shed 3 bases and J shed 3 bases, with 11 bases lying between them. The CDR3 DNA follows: TGTGCCAGCAGCCACCAGGGGTCCGACACTGAAGCTTTCTTT. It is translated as CASSHQGSDTEAFF.

CDR3 DNA sequence: TGCAGCGTTGAAGTCGGACAAAACTACTACAATGAGCAGTTCTTC. Its protein product is CSVEVGQNYYNEQFF. The chain joins TRBV29-1 to TRBJ2-1; D perhaps matches TRBD1 (5 bases). Trimming took 1 base from V and 3 from J, leaving 13 bases between them. Germline CDR1 is SQVTM and CDR2 is ANQGSEA. This CDR3 region has 15 residues.

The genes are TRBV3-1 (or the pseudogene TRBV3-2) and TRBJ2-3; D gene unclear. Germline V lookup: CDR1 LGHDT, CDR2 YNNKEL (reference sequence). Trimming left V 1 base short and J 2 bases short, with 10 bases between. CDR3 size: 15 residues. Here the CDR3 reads CASSQARGVTDTQYF. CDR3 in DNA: TGTGCCAGCAGCCAAGCCCGCGGAGTCACAGATACGCAGTATTTT.

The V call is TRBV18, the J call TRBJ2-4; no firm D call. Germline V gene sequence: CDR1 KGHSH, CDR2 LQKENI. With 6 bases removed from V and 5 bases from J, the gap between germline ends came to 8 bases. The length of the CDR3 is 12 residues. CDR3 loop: CASSVPENIQYF. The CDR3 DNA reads TGTGCCAGCTCCGTCCCCGAAAACATTCAGTACTTC.

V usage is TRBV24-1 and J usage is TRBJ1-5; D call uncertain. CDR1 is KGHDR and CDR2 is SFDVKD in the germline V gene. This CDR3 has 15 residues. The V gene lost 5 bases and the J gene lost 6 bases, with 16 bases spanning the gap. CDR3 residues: CATSAPGEGFQPQHF. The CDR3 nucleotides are TGTGCCACCAGTGCCCCTGGGGAGGGCTTTCAGCCCCAGCATTTT.

The CDR3 coding sequence is TGTGCCAGCAGCCAACGGACAGGGGGCTACACCTTC. As protein: CASSQRTGGYTF. The chain has TRBV4-2 and TRBJ1-2, with 8 positions matching TRBD1. Per the germline V gene, CDR1 is LGHNA and CDR2 is YNFKEQ. V lost 2 bases, J lost 8 bases, and 1 base stayed unmatched. The CDR3 has 12 amino acids.

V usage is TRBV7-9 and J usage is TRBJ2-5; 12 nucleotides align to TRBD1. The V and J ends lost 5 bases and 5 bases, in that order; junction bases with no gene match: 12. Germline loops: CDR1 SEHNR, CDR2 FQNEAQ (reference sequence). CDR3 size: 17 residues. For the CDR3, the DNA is TGTGCCAGCAGCCCAACGACCGGGACAGGGGGCTGGGAGACCCAGTACTTC. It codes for CASSPTTGTGGWETQYF.

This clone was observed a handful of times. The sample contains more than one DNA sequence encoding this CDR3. CDR3 in amino acids: CASSVGGYTEAFF. The CDR3 nucleotides read TGTGCCAGCAGCGTAGGGGGTTACACTGAAGCTTTCTTT. The J gene is TRBJ1-1, the V gene TRBV9; D unresolved. From germline, CDR1 is SGDLS and CDR2 YYNGEE. Trimming cost V 0 bases and J 3 bases, with 6 bases left between them. The CDR3 runs 13 residues.

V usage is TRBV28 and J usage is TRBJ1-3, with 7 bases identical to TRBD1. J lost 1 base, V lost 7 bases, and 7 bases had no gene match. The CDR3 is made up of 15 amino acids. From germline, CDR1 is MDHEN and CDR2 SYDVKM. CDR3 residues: CASTPGGDSGNTIYF. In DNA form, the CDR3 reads TGTGCCAGCACCCCAGGGGGGGATTCTGGAAACACCATATATTTT.

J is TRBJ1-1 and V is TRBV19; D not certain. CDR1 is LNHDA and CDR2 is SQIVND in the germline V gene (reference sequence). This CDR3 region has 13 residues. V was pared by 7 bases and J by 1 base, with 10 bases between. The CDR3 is CASTWRGNTEAFF. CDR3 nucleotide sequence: TGTGCCAGTACGTGGCGGGGGAACACTGAAGCTTTCTTT.

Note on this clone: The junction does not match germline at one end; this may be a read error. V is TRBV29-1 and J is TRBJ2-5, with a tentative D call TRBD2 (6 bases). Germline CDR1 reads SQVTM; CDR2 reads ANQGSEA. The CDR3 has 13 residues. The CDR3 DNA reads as TGCAGCGTTGACGGAGGGAGCCAACAGACCCAGTACTTC. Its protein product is CSVDGGSQQTQYF.

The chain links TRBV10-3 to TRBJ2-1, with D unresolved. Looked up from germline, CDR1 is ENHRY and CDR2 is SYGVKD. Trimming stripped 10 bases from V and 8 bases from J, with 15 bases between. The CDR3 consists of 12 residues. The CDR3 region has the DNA TGTGCCACCTCGGCCCGCCTCGATGAGCAGTTCTTC. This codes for CATSARLDEQFF.

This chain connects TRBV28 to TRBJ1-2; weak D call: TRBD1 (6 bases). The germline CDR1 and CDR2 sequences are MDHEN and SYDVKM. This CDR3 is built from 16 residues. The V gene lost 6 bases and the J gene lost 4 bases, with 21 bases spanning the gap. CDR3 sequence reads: CASSLIPGTQGYGYTF. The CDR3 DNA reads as TGTGCCAGCAGCCTTATTCCCGGGACACAGGGCTATGGCTACACCTTC.

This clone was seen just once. CDR3 amino acids: CSASGTAPYGYTF. Here the CDR3 DNA reads TGCAGTGCTAGTGGGACAGCGCCCTATGGCTACACCTTC. V and J are TRBV20-1 and TRBJ1-2; 7 nucleotides agree with TRBD1. The ends lost 3 bases at V and 4 bases at J; junction bases unmatched: 5. Germline CDR1 reads DFQATT; CDR2 reads SNEGSKA (reference sequence). The CDR3 has 13 residues.

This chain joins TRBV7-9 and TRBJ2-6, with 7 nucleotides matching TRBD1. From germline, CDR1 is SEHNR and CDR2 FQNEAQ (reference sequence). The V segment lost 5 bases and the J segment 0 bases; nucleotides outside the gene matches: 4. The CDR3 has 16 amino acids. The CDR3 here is CASSPGTASGANVLTF. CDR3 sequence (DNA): TGTGCCAGCAGCCCTGGGACAGCCTCTGGGGCCAACGTCCTGACTTTC. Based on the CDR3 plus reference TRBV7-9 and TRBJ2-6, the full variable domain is DTGVSQNPRHKITKRGQNVTFRCDPISEHNRLYWYRQTLGQGPEFLTYFQNEAQLEKSRLLSDRFSAERPKGSFSTLEIQRTEQGDSAMYLCASSPGTASGANVLTFGAGSRLTVL.

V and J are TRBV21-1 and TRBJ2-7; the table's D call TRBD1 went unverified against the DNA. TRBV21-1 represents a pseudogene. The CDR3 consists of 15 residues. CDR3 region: CASSLNTPSSYEQYF. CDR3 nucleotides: TGTGCCAGCAGCCTCAATACACCCAGCTCCTACGAGCAGTACTTC.

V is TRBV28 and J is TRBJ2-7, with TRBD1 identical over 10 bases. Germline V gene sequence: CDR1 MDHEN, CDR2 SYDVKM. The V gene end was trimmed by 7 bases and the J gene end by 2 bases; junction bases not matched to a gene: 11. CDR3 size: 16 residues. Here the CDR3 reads CASTPPAGTGAYEQYF. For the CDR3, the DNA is TGTGCCAGCACCCCCCCCGCGGGGACAGGGGCCTACGAGCAGTACTTC.